These T cell receptor beta chains were read from a single sample in a study of vaccination effects on CD4 cells after COVID-19. Their antigens are not known. Sequencing was performed with immunoSEQ multiplex PCR; in TCRdb, only in-frame clones are kept and a portion is missing. The sample comprises tens of thousands of clones, 74% of which are singletons, and less than 2% rests with the top ten. The sample was CD4+ T cells from PBMCs cultured with HCoV-229E spike peptides, taken after COVID-19 vaccination. All receptors derive from a human donor who received a COVID-19 vaccine. CDR3s include the opening cysteine and the closing phenylalanine or tryptophan. A D gene is named only where the DNA matches it firmly. Size is stated for part of the rows, as once, few or many counts, or as a class when the clone is expanded.

j_call v_call clone_size d_call cdr3_nt cdr3_aa
TRBJ1-1 TRBV4-1 - - TGCGCCAGCAGCCATGTCGAATGGGGGGAGGGGACTGAAGCTTTCTTT CASSHVEWGEGTEAFF
TRBJ2-2 TRBV4-1 - TRBD1 TGCGCCAGCGGATTCTCCGGGACAGGGGGCAGCGGGGAGCTGTTTTTT CASGFSGTGGSGELFF
TRBJ1-3 TRBV9 - TRBD1 TGTGCCAGCAGCGTATCTGGGACAGCAGTTGGAGCCACCATATATTTT CASSVSGTAVGATIYF
TRBJ2-4 TRBV6-5 - - TGTGCCAGCCGCTCTCTTGGGGGAGCCATTCAGTACTTC CASRSLGGAIQYF
TRBJ2-1 TRBV6-5 - - TGTGCCAGCAGTCCTACGGGGGACCCCTACAATGAGCAGTTCTTC CASSPTGDPYNEQFF
TRBJ2-5 TRBV9 - - TGTGCCAGCAGTTCAGACGTAGGGTACCAAGAGACCCAGTACTTC CASSSDVGYQETQYF
TRBJ2-2 TRBV7-2 few - TGTGCCAGCAGCTTAGCTGGGGCGGAATCCGGGGAGCTGTTTTTT CASSLAGAESGELFF
TRBJ1-1 TRBV27 once - TGTGCCAGCAGTTTTCAGGGGCGACGGGCTTTCTTT CASSFQGRRAFF
TRBJ2-5 TRBV24-1 - - TGTGCCACCAGTGATAACCCGGCCAGGGGAGAGACCCAGTACTTC CATSDNPARGETQYF
TRBJ2-2 TRBV10-3 few TRBD1 TGTGCCATCAGTCTCGGGACAGGGGGCAGTGGCGGGGAGCTGTTTTTT CAISLGTGGSGGELFF
TRBJ1-5 TRBV19 - TRBD1 TGTGCCAGTGAATCCCTCGGACAGGGCCACAATCAGCCCCAGCATTTT CASESLGQGHNQPQHF
TRBJ1-4 TRBV19 - - TGTGCCAGTAGTGAACGTACAGGGACCCCGGATGAAAAACTGTTTTTT CASSERTGTPDEKLFF
TRBJ1-1 TRBV10-3 few TRBD1 TGTGCCATCAGTGGGGGGGACAGGTCTAACACTGAAGCTTTCTTT CAISGGDRSNTEAFF
TRBJ1-3 TRBV9 - - TGTGCCAGCAGCATAACCGGGACAAGCTCTGGAAACACCATATATTTT CASSITGTSSGNTIYF
TRBJ2-3 TRBV5-6 - - TGTGCCAGCAGCTTAAAGGTTAGCACAGATACGCAGTATTTT CASSLKVSTDTQYF
TRBJ2-1 TRBV7-3 - TRBD1 TGTGCCAGCAGCTCCGGGACAGGGGGATTCAATGAGCAGTTCTTC CASSSGTGGFNEQFF
TRBJ1-6 TRBV19 few - TGTGCCAGTAGTATTACCGGGACCTTAGGGTCACCCCTCCACTTT CASSITGTLGSPLHF
TRBJ2-1 TRBV15 - TRBD2 TGTGCCACCAGCAGTCCCCCCCTAGCGGGGACGGACAATGAGCAGTTCTTC CATSSPPLAGTDNEQFF
TRBJ1-6 TRBV6-6 - - TGTGCCAGCACCACCGCCGGGAATTCACCCCTCCACTTT CASTTAGNSPLHF
TRBJ1-1 TRBV6-4 - - TGTGCCAGCAGTGATCACTATTCGGACAGAGGATTCACTGAAGCTTTCTTT CASSDHYSDRGFTEAFF
TRBJ2-3 TRBV7-9 - - TGTGCCAGCGGCCACACAGATACGCAGTATTTT CASGHTDTQYF
TRBJ2-4 TRBV10-3 - - TGTGCCATCAGGGAGAGGGACATTCAGTACTTC CAIRERDIQYF
TRBJ2-2 TRBV18 - - TGTGCCAGCTCACCTATCGGGGCGACGAACACCGGGGAGCTGTTTTTT CASSPIGATNTGELFF
TRBJ2-1 TRBV6-4 - TRBD2 TGTGCCAGCAGGCCCTGGCGGGGGGGGCATGTCGTCTACAATGAGCAGTTCTTC CASRPWRGGHVVYNEQFF
TRBJ1-2 TRBV5-6 - TRBD1 TGTGCCAGCAGCTTAGACTTGGGACAGGTTCTCTATGGCTACACCTTC CASSLDLGQVLYGYTF
TRBJ2-6 TRBV7-2 - - TGTGCCAGCAGCTTTGGCTCGAATTCTGGGGCCAACGTCCTGACTTTC CASSFGSNSGANVLTF